This T cell receptor (beta chain) was captured in a study of T cell repertoires in ileal Crohn's disease. Study as a whole: At surgery, about 36% of patients smoked, with median disease duration 7.9 years.

TCRdb's copy holds only in-frame clones and misses some; the assay was immunoSEQ multiplex PCR. The sample includes 3,500 to 4,500 clones, approximately 67% seen only once; the top ten take over 9%. V was pared by 7 bases and J by 6 bases, with 16 bases between. CDR1 and CDR2 from the germline V gene are MNHEY and SVGAGI. The CDR3 has 15 residues. Sequencing used ileal tissue. This receptor was identified in an adult with Crohn's disease. This chain joins TRBV6-5 and TRBJ1-6, with D possibly being TRBD1 (5 bases). The chain's CDR3 is CASNHPRQPNSPLHF. The CDR3 region has the DNA TGTGCCAGCAACCACCCTCGACAGCCTAATTCACCCCTCCACTTT.